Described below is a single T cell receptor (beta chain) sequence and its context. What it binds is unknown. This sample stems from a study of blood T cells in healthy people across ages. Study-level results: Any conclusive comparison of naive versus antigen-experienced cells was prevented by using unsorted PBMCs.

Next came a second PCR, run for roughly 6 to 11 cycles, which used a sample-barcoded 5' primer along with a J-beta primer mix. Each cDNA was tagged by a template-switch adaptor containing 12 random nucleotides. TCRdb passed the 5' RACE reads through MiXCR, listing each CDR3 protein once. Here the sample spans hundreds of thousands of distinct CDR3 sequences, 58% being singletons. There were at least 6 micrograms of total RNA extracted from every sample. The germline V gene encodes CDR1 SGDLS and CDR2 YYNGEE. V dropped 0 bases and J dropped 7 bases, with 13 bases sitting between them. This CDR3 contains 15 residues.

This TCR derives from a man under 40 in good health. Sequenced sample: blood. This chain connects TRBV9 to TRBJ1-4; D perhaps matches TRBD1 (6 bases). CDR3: CASSVAAGGSEKLFF. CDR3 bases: TGTGCCAGCAGCGTAGCGGCGGGGGGCTCTGAAAAACTGTTTTTT.